These 18 T cell receptor beta chains were sequenced from one sample in a study of OX40 agonist ivuxolimab in advanced cancers. Sequencing was performed with immunoSEQ multiplex PCR; in TCRdb, only in-frame clones are kept and a portion is missing. The repertoire has fewer than 75,000 clones, about 84% of them found once; the top ten carry less than 9.5%. Source: CD4+ or CD8+ T cells sorted from blood, taken in a trial of the OX40 agonist ivuxolimab. All receptors come from an adult with an advanced solid tumor such as melanoma, head and neck, liver or kidney cancer.

The chain's CDR3 is CASSRPGTLRTQYF. The CDR3 bases are TGTGCCAGCAGCCGACCCGGGACTCTCCGGACCCAGTACTTC. The chain is built from TRBV6-5 and TRBJ2-5; D is possibly TRBD2 (6 bases). The CDR3 runs 14 residues. Germline values: CDR1 MNHEY, CDR2 SVGAGI. Trimming removed 6 bases at V and 7 bases at J, with 18 bases between.

V gene TRBV11-2 combines with J gene TRBJ2-2; TRBD2 matches at 7 bases. The CDR3 loop spans 15 amino acids. Germline CDR1 is SGHAT and CDR2 is FQNNGV. After removal of 5 bases from V and 1 base from J, the junction contained 4 bases not matched to a gene. In DNA form, the CDR3 reads TGTGCCAGCAGCCCCAGGGAGGGGAACACCGGGGAGCTGTTTTTT. Its translation is CASSPREGNTGELFF.

The chain has TRBV6-1 and TRBJ1-5; D is undetermined. CDR3 length: 14 amino acids. The V gene lost 0 bases and the J gene lost 9 bases, with 12 bases spanning the gap. The germline CDR1 and CDR2 sequences are MNHNS and SASEGT. CDR3 sequence reads: CASSEALADRPQHF. The CDR3 DNA follows: TGTGCCAGCAGTGAAGCGCTGGCCGATAGGCCCCAGCATTTT.

The chain uses TRBV5-6 and TRBJ1-5; D is unclear. Trimming cost V 4 bases and J 10 bases, with 12 bases left between them. The CDR3 contains 12 residues. The germline V gene encodes CDR1 SGHDT and CDR2 YYEEEE. CDR3 loop: CASSRSGGPQHF. CDR3 bases: TGTGCCAGCAGCCGGTCCGGTGGCCCCCAGCATTTT.

This sequence joins TRBV28 and TRBJ2-5, with 14 positions matching TRBD2. Per the germline V gene, CDR1 is MDHEN and CDR2 is SYDVKM. CDR3 length equals 15 residues. The V gene end was trimmed by 3 bases and the J gene end by 4 bases; junction bases not matched to a gene: 1. DNA for the CDR3: TGTGCCAGCAGTTTTGGACTAGCGGGAGGAGAGACCCAGTACTTC. It specifies CASSFGLAGGETQYF.

The chain combines TRBV9 with TRBJ2-3, with D unclear. The CDR3 is made up of 12 amino acids. In germline, CDR1 is SGDLS, CDR2 YYNGEE. V shed 0 bases and J shed 4 bases, with 3 bases lying between them. Here the CDR3 reads CASSVGSDTQYF. The CDR3 nucleotides are TGTGCCAGCAGCGTAGGTTCAGATACGCAGTATTTT.

The chain carries TRBV6-1 and TRBJ1-1; 7 bases agree with TRBD1. The V segment lost 5 bases and the J segment 4 bases; nucleotides outside the gene matches: 10. This CDR3 contains 15 residues. In germline, CDR1 is MNHNS, CDR2 SASEGT. The chain's CDR3 is CASSPSTGVGTEAFF. As DNA, the CDR3 is TGTGCCAGCAGTCCATCTACAGGGGTTGGCACTGAAGCTTTCTTT.

V and J are TRBV6-5 and TRBJ1-5; possible D gene TRBD1, 5 bases. Germline V CDR1 and CDR2: MNHEY, SVGAGI. The CDR3 is 15 amino acids. V lost 5 bases to trimming and J lost 3 bases, with 14 bases between them. CDR3 region: CASSLSAGTNQPQHF. CDR3 coding DNA: TGTGCCAGCAGTCTCTCCGCAGGGACCAATCAGCCCCAGCATTTT.

The gene calls are TRBV29-1 and TRBJ2-1, with TRBD1 identical over 8 bases. This CDR3 region has 14 residues. The V segment lost 5 bases and the J segment 4 bases; nucleotides outside the gene matches: 7. Germline CDR1 reads SQVTM; CDR2 reads ANQGSEA. The CDR3 region has the DNA TGCAGCGTTCGGGACAGGAATGAGTACAATGAGCAGTTCTTC. This encodes CSVRDRNEYNEQFF.

This clone was observed a few times. This sequence joins TRBV2 and TRBJ2-1, with unresolved D. V gave up 6 bases and J gave up 1 base, with 16 bases separating them. The CDR3 is 16 residues long. The germline V gene encodes CDR1 SNHLY and CDR2 FYNNEI. Written as DNA, the CDR3 is TGTGCCAGCAGGAGCCTTTTCGGAGCTTCCTACAATGAGCAGTTCTTC. Protein sequence: CASRSLFGASYNEQFF.

This clone has a handful of counts. CDR3 nucleotides: TGCGCCAGCAGCCAACCCGCCCGGGTCCCAGAGACCCAGTACTTC. Translation gives CASSQPARVPETQYF. The chain employs TRBV4-1 and TRBJ2-5; the D is unclear. Germline V gene data show CDR1 as MGHRA and CDR2 as YSYEKL. The ends were cut back, 2 bases at V and 4 bases at J, with 14 bases in the middle. This CDR3 spans 15 amino acids.

J is TRBJ2-1 and V is TRBV7-2; unclear D gene. The CDR3 spans 14 residues. V shed 2 bases and J shed 7 bases, with 12 bases lying between them. Germline lookup yields CDR1 SGHTA and CDR2 FQGNSA. This CDR3 reads CASSLMVAQNEQFF. In DNA, the CDR3 is TGTGCCAGCAGCTTAATGGTCGCGCAAAATGAGCAGTTCTTC.

J is TRBJ1-1 and V is TRBV11-3, with D unresolved. Germline values: CDR1 SGHNT, CDR2 YENEEA. The V end lost 5 bases, the J end lost 2 bases, and 9 bases lay between the germline ends. The CDR3 is made up of 13 amino acids. This CDR3 is CASSRNYNTEAFF. For the CDR3, the DNA is TGTGCCAGCAGCCGAAATTATAACACTGAAGCTTTCTTT.

The CDR3, as DNA: TGTGCCAGCAGCAGGGACAGCTCTAGCACAGATACGCAGTATTTT. Translating it yields CASSRDSSSTDTQYF. This rearrangement joins TRBV7-3 to TRBJ2-3; 7 bases fit TRBD1. V gave up 5 bases and J gave up 0 bases; unmatched junction bases: 5. Germline assignment: CDR1 SGHTA and CDR2 FQGTGA. The length of the CDR3 is 15 residues.

This clone is labeled as medium-sized. The V gene is TRBV2, the J gene TRBJ1-4, with D unresolved. Trimming removed 3 bases from V and 7 bases from J, with 6 bases in between. The length of the CDR3 is 12 residues. CDR1 SNHLY and CDR2 FYNNEI come from the germline V gene. The CDR3 nucleotides are TGTGCCAGCAGTGATTTGGTTGAAAAACTGTTTTTT. Its translation: CASSDLVEKLFF.

This chain uses TRBV7-2 with TRBJ2-5; 9 positions match TRBD2. The V and J ends lost 1 base and 2 bases, in that order; junction bases with no gene match: 5. Germline V gene sequence: CDR1 SGHTA, CDR2 FQGNSA. The CDR3 length is 16 residues. CDR3 residues: CASSLGLAGLQETQYF. The CDR3 DNA reads TGTGCCAGCAGCTTAGGGCTAGCGGGGCTTCAAGAGACCCAGTACTTC.

This clone occurred once. The rearrangement joins TRBV7-2 to TRBJ2-7; D might be TRBD1 (6 bases). Trimming pared 2 bases from V and 3 bases from J, leaving 20 bases between. The CDR3 has 17 amino acids. Germline CDR1 SGHTA, CDR2 FQGNSA. The CDR3 DNA reads TGTGCCAGCAGCTTAAGATGGTCGACAGGCAACTTCTACGAGCAGTACTTC. It yields the protein CASSLRWSTGNFYEQYF.

This clone was detected only once. This chain links TRBV11-3 with TRBJ2-1; no firm D call. V shed 1 base and J shed 5 bases, with 15 bases lying between them. This CDR3 comprises 16 residues. Per germline, CDR1 SGHNT and CDR2 YENEEA. The DNA of the CDR3 is TGTGCCAGCAGCTTAGGCGGCGGCGGCCTCCACAATGAGCAGTTCTTC. This gives the protein CASSLGGGGLHNEQFF.